Detailed here is one T cell receptor beta chain. The sample comes from a study of blood T cell repertoires in COVID-19. Original analysis: Reference gene primer amplification gave nucleated cell count estimates. Data came from immunoSEQ multiplex PCR; TCRdb stores just in-frame clones and leaves some out. That table supplies the V and J calls and clone size; D and trimming were determined from the DNA. The sample holds under 95,000 clones; about 90% are singletons and the top ten take 3% to 4.5%. The CDR3 runs 14 residues. The germline gives CDR1 MRHNA, CDR2 SNTAGT. V shed 5 bases, J shed 10 bases, and the junction held 9 bases outside the gene matches.

Sequencing was done on a sample of peripheral blood. This chain joins TRBV6-4 and TRBJ2-1; 9 bases fit TRBD2. This TCR came from a woman between 50 and 59 years old in a cohort sampled during active COVID-19. The CDR3 sequence: CASSPGLASVEQFF. The CDR3 DNA reads as TGTGCCAGCAGTCCGGGACTAGCTTCAGTAGAGCAGTTCTTC.